This T cell receptor (beta chain) was captured by sequencing in a study of blood T cell repertoires in COVID-19. About the study: T cells, B-cell-depleted T cells, or PBMCs supplied cDNA or gDNA.

Clones were sequenced by immunoSEQ multiplex PCR, and TCRdb holds only the in-frame ones, with some missing. In the table there are 55,000 to 85,000 clones, around 86% of which are singletons. This CDR3 has 15 amino acids. In germline, CDR1 is SGHAT, CDR2 FQNNGV. Trimming removed 1 base at V and 5 bases at J, with 15 bases between. V is TRBV11-2 and J is TRBJ2-7; D may be TRBD2 (7 bases). The sample comprised peripheral blood. This TCR was recovered from a woman between 18 and 29 years old with acute or convalescent COVID-19. For the CDR3, the DNA is TGTGCCAGCAGCTTAGTGGGGGGGCGCACCGACGAGCAGTACTTC. Its translation is CASSLVGGRTDEQYF.